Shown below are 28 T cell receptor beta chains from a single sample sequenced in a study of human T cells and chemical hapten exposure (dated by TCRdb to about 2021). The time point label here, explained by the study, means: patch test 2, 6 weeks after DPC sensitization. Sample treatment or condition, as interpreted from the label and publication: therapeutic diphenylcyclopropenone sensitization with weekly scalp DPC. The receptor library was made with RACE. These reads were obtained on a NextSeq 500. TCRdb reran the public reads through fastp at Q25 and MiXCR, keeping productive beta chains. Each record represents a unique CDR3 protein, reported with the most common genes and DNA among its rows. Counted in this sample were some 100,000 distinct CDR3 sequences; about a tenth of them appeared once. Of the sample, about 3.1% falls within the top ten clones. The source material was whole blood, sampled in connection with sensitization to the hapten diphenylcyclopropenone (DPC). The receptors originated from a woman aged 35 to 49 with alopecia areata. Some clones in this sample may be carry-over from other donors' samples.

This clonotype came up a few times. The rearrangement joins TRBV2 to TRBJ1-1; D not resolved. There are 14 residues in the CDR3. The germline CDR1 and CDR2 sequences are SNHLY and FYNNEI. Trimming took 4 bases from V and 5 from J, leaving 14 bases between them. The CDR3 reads CASSGRGESTEAFF. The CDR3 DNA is TGTGCCAGCAGTGGTCGGGGTGAGAGTACTGAAGCTTTCTTT.

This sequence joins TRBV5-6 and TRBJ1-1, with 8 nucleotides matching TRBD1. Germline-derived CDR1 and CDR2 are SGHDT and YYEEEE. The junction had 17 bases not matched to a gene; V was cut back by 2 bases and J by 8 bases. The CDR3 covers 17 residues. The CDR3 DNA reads TGTGCCAGCAGCTTTGCAGGGGGCAGTCTTTGGGCTGAGGAAGCTTTCTTT. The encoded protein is CASSFAGGSLWAEEAFF.

CDR3 sequence: CASSLGLSTGHRYDEQYF. In nucleotides, the CDR3 is TGTGCCAGCAGCTTAGGTCTAAGTACAGGGCACAGGTACGACGAGCAGTACTTC. The chain joins TRBV11-3 to TRBJ2-7, with D possibly matching TRBD1 (6 bases). The CDR3 spans 18 residues. Germline CDR1 is SGHNT and CDR2 is YENEEA. Trimming took 1 base from V and 5 from J, leaving 24 bases between them.

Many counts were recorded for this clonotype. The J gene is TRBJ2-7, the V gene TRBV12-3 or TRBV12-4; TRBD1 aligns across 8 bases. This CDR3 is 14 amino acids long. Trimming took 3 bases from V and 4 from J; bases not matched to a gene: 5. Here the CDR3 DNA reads TGTGCCAGCAGTTTTGTCCAGGGGGCGTACGAGCAGTACTTC. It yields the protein CASSFVQGAYEQYF.

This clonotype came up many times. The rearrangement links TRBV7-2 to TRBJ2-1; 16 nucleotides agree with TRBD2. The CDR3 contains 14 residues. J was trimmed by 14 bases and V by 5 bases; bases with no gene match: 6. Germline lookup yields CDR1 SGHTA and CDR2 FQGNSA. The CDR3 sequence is CASSLAGTSGGEFF. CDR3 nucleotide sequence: TGTGCCAGCAGCCTGGCCGGGACTAGCGGGGGGGAGTTCTTC.

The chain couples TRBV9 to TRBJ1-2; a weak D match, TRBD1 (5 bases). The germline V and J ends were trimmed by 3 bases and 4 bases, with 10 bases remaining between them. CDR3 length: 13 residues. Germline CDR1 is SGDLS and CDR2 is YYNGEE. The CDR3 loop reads CASSATVRYGYTF. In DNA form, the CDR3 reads TGTGCCAGCAGCGCGACAGTACGCTATGGCTACACCTTC. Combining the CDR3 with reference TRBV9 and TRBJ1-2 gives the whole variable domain DSGVTQTPKHLITATGQRVTLRCSPRSGDLSVYWYQQSLDQGLQFLIQYYNGEERAKGNILERFSAQQFPDLHSELNLSSLELGDSALYFCASSATVRYGYTFGSGTRLTVV.

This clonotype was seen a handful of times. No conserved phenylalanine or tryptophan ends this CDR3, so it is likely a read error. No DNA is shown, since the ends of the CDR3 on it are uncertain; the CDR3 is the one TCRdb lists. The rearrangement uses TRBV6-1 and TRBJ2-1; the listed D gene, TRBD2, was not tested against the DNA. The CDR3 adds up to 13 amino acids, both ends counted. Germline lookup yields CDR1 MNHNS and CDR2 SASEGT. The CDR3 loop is CASSESSQLGVPL.

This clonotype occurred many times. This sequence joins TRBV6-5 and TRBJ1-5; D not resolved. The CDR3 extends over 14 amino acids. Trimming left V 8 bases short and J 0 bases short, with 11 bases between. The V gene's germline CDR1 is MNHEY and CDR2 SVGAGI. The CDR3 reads CASQSRYSNQPQHF. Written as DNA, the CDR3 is TGTGCCAGCCAGAGCCGGTATAGCAATCAGCCCCAGCATTTT.

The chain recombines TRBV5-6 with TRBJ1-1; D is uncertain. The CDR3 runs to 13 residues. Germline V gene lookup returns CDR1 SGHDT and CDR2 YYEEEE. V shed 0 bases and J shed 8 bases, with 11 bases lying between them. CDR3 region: CASSLGVGLEAFF. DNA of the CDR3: TGTGCCAGCAGCTTGGGTGTCGGGTTAGAAGCTTTCTTT.

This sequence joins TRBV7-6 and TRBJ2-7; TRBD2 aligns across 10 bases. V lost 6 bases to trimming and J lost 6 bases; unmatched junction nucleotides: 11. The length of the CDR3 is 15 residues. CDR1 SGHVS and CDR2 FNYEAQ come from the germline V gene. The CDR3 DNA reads TGTGCCAGCAGTCGTCCGGGACTAGCGACCGGCGAGCAGTACTTC. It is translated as CASSRPGLATGEQYF. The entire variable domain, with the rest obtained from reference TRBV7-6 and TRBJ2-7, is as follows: GAGVSQSPRYKVTKRGQDVALRCDPISGHVSLYWYRQALGQGPEFLTYFNYEAQQDKSGLPNDRFSAERPEGSISTLTIQRTEQRDSAMYRCASSRPGLATGEQYFGPGTRLTVT.

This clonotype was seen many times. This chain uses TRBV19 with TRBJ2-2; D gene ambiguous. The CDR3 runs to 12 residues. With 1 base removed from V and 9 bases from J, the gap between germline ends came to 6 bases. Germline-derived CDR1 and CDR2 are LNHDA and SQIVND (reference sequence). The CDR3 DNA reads TGTGCCAGTAGTATAGGGCTCCGGGAGCTGTTTTTT. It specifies CASSIGLRELFF.

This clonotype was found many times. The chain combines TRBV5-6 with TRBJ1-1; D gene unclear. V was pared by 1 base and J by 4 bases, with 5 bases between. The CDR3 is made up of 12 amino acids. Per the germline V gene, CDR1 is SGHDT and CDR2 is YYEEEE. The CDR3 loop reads CASSLRVTEAFF. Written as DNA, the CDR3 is TGTGCCAGCAGCTTGCGGGTCACTGAAGCTTTCTTT.

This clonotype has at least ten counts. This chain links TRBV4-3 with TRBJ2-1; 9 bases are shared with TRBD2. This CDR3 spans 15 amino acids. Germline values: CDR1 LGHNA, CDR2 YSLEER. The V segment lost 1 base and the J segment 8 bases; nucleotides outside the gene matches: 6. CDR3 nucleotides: TGCGCCAGCAGCCAAGGGAGTAGCGGGGGATATGAGCAGTTCTTC. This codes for CASSQGSSGGYEQFF.

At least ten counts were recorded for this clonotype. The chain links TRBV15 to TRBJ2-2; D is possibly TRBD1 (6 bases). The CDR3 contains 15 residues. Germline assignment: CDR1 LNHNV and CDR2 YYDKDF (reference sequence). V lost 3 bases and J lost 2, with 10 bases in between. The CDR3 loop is CATSRRTANTGELFF. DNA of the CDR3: TGTGCCACCAGCAGGAGGACAGCCAACACCGGGGAGCTGTTTTTT.

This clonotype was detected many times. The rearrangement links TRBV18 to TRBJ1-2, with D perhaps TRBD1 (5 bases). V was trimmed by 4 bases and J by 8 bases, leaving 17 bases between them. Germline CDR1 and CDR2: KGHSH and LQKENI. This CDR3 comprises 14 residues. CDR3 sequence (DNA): TGTGCCAGCTCACTGGAGAGCAAGGGGACCGGCTACACCTTC. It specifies CASSLESKGTGYTF.

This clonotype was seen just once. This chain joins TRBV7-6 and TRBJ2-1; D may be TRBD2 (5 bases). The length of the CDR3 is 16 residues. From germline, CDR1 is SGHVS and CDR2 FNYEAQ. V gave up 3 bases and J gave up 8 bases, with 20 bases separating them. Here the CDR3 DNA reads TGTGCCAGCAGCTTCGACGAGAGGACTGGTAACGATGAGCAGTTCTTC. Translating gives CASSFDERTGNDEQFF.

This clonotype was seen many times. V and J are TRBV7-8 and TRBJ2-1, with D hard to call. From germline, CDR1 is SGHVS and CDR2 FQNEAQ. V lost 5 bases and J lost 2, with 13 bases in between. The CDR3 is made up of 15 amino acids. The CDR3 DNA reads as TGTGCCAGCAGCGCCCACCCTACGGCCTACAATGAGCAGTTCTTC. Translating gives CASSAHPTAYNEQFF.

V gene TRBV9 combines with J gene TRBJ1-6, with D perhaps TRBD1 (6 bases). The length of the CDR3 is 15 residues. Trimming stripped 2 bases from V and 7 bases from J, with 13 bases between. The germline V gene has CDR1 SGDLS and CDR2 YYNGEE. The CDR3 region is CASSVAQQGNSPLHF. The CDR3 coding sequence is TGTGCCAGCAGCGTCGCCCAACAGGGAAATTCACCCCTCCACTTT.

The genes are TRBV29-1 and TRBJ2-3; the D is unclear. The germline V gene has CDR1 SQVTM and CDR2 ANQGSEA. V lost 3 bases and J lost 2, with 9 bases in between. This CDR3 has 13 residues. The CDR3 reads CSVERQVTDTQYF. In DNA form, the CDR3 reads TGCAGCGTTGAGCGCCAGGTCACAGATACGCAGTATTTT.

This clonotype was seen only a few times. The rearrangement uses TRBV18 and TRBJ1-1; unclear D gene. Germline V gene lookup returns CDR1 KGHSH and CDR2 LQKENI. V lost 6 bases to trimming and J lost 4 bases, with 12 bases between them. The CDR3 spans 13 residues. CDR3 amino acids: CASSLQGSTEAFF. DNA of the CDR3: TGTGCCAGCTCCCTCCAAGGGAGCACTGAAGCTTTCTTT.

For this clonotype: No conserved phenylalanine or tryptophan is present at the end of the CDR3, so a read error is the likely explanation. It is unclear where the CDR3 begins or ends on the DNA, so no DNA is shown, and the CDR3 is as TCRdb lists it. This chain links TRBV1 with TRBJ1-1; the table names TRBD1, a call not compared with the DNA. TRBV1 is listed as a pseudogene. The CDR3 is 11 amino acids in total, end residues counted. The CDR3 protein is CTSSQDGTMVY.

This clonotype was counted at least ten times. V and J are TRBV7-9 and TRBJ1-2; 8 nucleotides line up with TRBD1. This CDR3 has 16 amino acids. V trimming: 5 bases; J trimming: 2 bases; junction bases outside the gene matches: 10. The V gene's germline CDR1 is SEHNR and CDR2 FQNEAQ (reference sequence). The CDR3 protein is CASSQGRQGTNYGYTF. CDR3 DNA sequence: TGTGCCAGCAGCCAAGGACGACAGGGGACGAACTATGGCTACACCTTC.

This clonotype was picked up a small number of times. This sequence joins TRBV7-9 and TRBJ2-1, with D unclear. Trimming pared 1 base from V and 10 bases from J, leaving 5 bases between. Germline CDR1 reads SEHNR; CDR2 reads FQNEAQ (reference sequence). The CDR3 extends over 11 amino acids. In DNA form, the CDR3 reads TGTGCCAGCAGCTTAGTTTACGAGCAGTTCTTC. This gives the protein CASSLVYEQFF.

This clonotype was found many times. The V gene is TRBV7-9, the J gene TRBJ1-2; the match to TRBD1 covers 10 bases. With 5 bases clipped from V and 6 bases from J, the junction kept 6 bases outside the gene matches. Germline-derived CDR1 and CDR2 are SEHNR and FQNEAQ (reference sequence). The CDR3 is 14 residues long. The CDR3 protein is CASSTRQGADGYTF. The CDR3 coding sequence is TGTGCCAGCAGCACCCGACAGGGGGCGGATGGCTACACCTTC.

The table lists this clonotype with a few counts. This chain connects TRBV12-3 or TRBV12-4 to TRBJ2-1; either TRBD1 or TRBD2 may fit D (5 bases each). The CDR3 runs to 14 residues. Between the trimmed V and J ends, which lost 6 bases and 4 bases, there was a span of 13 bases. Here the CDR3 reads CASSHGTVYNEQFF. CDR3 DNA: TGTGCCAGCAGCCATGGGACGGTGTACAATGAGCAGTTCTTC.

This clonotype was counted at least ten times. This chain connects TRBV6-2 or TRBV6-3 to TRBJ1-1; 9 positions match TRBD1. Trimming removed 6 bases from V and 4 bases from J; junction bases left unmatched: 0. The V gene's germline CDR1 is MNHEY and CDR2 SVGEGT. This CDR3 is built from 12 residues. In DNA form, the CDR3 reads TGTGCCAGCAGGGACAGGGGCACTGAAGCTTTCTTT. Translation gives CASRDRGTEAFF.

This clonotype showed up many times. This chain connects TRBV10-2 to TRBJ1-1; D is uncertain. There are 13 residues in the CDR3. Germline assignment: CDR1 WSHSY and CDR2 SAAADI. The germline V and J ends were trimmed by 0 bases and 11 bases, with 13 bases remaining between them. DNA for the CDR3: TGCGCCAGCAGTGAGTCAGGACCGTTGGATGCTTTCTTT. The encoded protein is CASSESGPLDAFF.

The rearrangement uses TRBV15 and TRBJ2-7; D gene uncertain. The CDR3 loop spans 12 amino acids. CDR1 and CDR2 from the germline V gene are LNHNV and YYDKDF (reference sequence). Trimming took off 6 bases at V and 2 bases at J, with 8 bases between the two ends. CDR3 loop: CATRDQAYEQYF. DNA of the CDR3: TGTGCCACCAGGGACCAAGCCTACGAGCAGTACTTC.